A single sample gave rise to the 20 T cell receptor beta chains below, sequenced in a study of T cell repertoires in cytomegalovirus infection. MiXCR was run by TCRdb on the reads, yielding one entry per CDR3 protein. Here the sample spans some 320,000 distinct CDR3 sequences, approximately 9.5% being singletons. The sequenced material came from PBMCs. The receptor source for this set is a human donor in good health (CMV status not recorded). Some clones in this sample may be carry-over from other donors' samples.

This clonotype was detected ten times or more. This chain links TRBV10-2 with TRBJ1-2, with 11 bases matching TRBD1. The V gene end was trimmed by 5 bases and the J gene end by 12 bases; junction bases not matched to a gene: 8. CDR3 length: 13 amino acids. The germline V gene encodes CDR1 WSHSY and CDR2 SAAADI. The CDR3 region is CASSSDRGHTDTF. CDR3 coding DNA: TGCGCCAGCAGTTCGGACAGGGGGCATACTGACACCTTC.

This chain links TRBV7-9 with TRBJ1-1; D uncertain. Per germline, CDR1 SEHNR and CDR2 FQNEAQ (reference sequence). The CDR3 consists of 12 residues. Trimming took 5 bases from V and 7 from J, leaving 11 bases between them. This CDR3 reads CASSLRPSEAFF. The CDR3 DNA follows: TGTGCCAGCAGCCTCCGACCGAGTGAAGCTTTCTTT. The full variable domain, its missing parts supplied by reference TRBV7-9 and TRBJ1-1, is DTGVSQNPRHKITKRGQNVTFRCDPISEHNRLYWYRQTLGQGPEFLTYFQNEAQLEKSRLLSDRFSAERPKGSFSTLEIQRTEQGDSAMYLCASSLRPSEAFFGQGTRLTVV.

This chain connects TRBV7-2 to TRBJ2-3; no definite D call. With 4 bases removed from V and 4 bases from J, the gap between germline ends came to 9 bases. CDR1 and CDR2 from the germline V gene are SGHTA and FQGNSA. This CDR3 region has 13 residues. DNA for the CDR3: TGTGCCAGCAGCTATCGATTCGCAGATACGCAGTATTTT. Protein: CASSYRFADTQYF.

The chain combines TRBV7-9 with TRBJ1-5, with 10 bases aligning to TRBD1. The CDR3 totals 17 residues. Germline values: CDR1 SEHNR, CDR2 FQNEAQ (reference sequence). J lost 0 bases, V lost 3 bases, and 5 bases had no gene match. The CDR3 reads CASSLWGTGDSNQPQHF. CDR3 DNA: TGTGCCAGCAGCTTGTGGGGGACAGGGGATAGCAATCAGCCCCAGCATTTT.

This clonotype was counted ten times or more. This chain joins TRBV27 and TRBJ2-7, with D possibly TRBD1 on 5 matching bases. The length of the CDR3 is 12 residues. Between the trimmed V and J ends, which lost 6 bases and 5 bases, there was a span of 11 bases. CDR1 MNHEY and CDR2 SMNVEV come from the germline V gene (reference sequence). The CDR3 bases are TGTGCCAGCAGCCCTGGGGCCAACGAGCAGTACTTC. Translated, it gives CASSPGANEQYF.

The table lists this clonotype with a few counts. The rearrangement links TRBV6-2 or TRBV6-3 to TRBJ2-1; D is possibly TRBD2 (7 bases). Per the germline V gene, CDR1 is MNHEY and CDR2 is SVGEGT. The CDR3 sequence is 14 residues long. Trimming removed 7 bases from V and 4 bases from J, with 14 bases in between. The CDR3 DNA reads TGTGCCAGCACTGGGGGCGGGAGTTACAATGAGCAGTTCTTC. This translates into CASTGGGSYNEQFF.

The V gene is TRBV20-1, the J gene TRBJ2-3; D might be TRBD1 or TRBD2, each matching 6 bases. CDR3 length: 15 residues. The V end lost 0 bases, the J end lost 2 bases, and 12 bases lay between the germline ends. CDR1 is DFQATT, CDR2 SNEGSKA, per germline (reference sequence). The CDR3 DNA reads TGCAGTGCTAGAGATCAAGGGGGGATCACAGATACGCAGTATTTT. This codes for CSARDQGGITDTQYF.

This clonotype turned up a few times. The rearrangement joins TRBV7-3 to TRBJ1-2; D not resolved. Trimming removed 1 base at V and 3 bases at J, with 6 bases between. Looked up from germline, CDR1 is SGHTA and CDR2 is FQGTGA. CDR3 length equals 13 residues. The chain's CDR3 is CASSLSADYGYTF. The CDR3 DNA reads TGTGCCAGCAGCTTAAGTGCCGACTATGGCTACACCTTC.

The sample holds a few counts of this clonotype. V usage is TRBV7-9 and J usage is TRBJ2-1; 8 positions match TRBD1. The CDR3 loop spans 15 amino acids. Trimming at V came to 5 bases and at J to 7 bases, leaving 10 bases not matched to a gene. Germline CDR1 SEHNR, CDR2 FQNEAQ (reference sequence). CDR3 loop: CASSRDRGYGNEQFF. DNA for the CDR3: TGTGCCAGCAGCCGAGACAGGGGATATGGAAATGAGCAGTTCTTC.

J is TRBJ2-3 and V is TRBV12-3 or TRBV12-4; D is perhaps TRBD2 (7 bases). CDR3 length: 15 residues. V was trimmed by 3 bases and J by 2 bases, leaving 12 bases between them. CDR3 in amino acids: CASSFGGGATDTQYF. The CDR3 DNA follows: TGTGCCAGCAGTTTCGGAGGGGGGGCCACAGATACGCAGTATTTT.

The table lists this clonotype with many counts. The CDR3 DNA sequence: TGTGCCAGCAGTACCTCAGGGGGCTCTGGAAACACCATATATTTT. Residues: CASSTSGGSGNTIYF. This chain joins TRBV6-5 and TRBJ1-3, with 7 bases lining up with TRBD1. CDR3 length: 15 amino acids. Losses at the gene ends were 5 bases for V and 0 bases for J; bases not matched to a gene: 4. Per the germline V gene, CDR1 is MNHEY and CDR2 is SVGAGI.

This clonotype was recorded a few times. CDR3 in amino acids: CASSSPRGGDTEAFF. The CDR3 DNA reads TGTGCCAGCAGTTCCCCCAGGGGGGGGGACACTGAAGCTTTCTTT. This sequence joins TRBV28 and TRBJ1-1, with 7 bases matching TRBD1. The ends lost 4 bases at V and 3 bases at J; junction bases unmatched: 8. CDR1 MDHEN and CDR2 SYDVKM come from the germline V gene. The CDR3 loop spans 15 amino acids.

This clonotype occurred a few times. V usage is TRBV20-1 and J usage is TRBJ1-2; weak D call: TRBD1 (6 bases). CDR1 is DFQATT, CDR2 SNEGSKA, per germline (reference sequence). V was clipped by 3 bases and J by 0 bases, with 17 bases between them. This CDR3 contains 16 residues. CDR3 residues: CSASQIGQQANYGYTF. Here the CDR3 DNA reads TGCAGTGCTAGTCAAATCGGACAGCAAGCTAACTATGGCTACACCTTC.

The table lists this clonotype with many counts. The chain employs TRBV11-2 and TRBJ2-3; 11 nucleotides align to TRBD1. Trimming removed 5 bases from V and 1 base from J; junction bases left unmatched: 11. The CDR3 is 18 residues long. Germline CDR1 reads SGHAT; CDR2 reads FQNNGV. The CDR3 sequence: CASSAGTGGTYGTDTQYF. The CDR3 DNA reads as TGTGCCAGCAGCGCCGGGACAGGGGGGACGTATGGCACAGATACGCAGTATTTT.

The V call is TRBV7-2, the J call TRBJ2-1; D is uncertain. Germline V gene data show CDR1 as SGHTA and CDR2 as FQGNSA. There are 13 residues in the CDR3. V lost 1 base to trimming and J lost 12 bases, with 13 bases between them. The CDR3 sequence is CASSLVNTRGQFF. DNA of the CDR3: TGTGCCAGCAGCTTAGTCAACACCCGAGGGCAGTTCTTC. Supplemented by reference TRBV7-2 and TRBJ2-1, the full variable domain reads GAGVSQSPSNKVTEKGKDVELRCDPISGHTALYWYRQSLGQGLEFLIYFQGNSAPDKSGLPSDRFSAERTGGSVSTLTIQRTQQEDSAVYLCASSLVNTRGQFFGPGTRLTVL.

The chain links TRBV19 to TRBJ1-5, with a weak D call TRBD1 (5 bases). The CDR3 consists of 15 residues. The germline V gene has CDR1 LNHDA and CDR2 SQIVND (reference sequence). V lost 5 bases to trimming and J lost 3 bases, with 14 bases between them. CDR3 sequence: CASSSEGRDNQPQHF. Written as DNA, the CDR3 is TGTGCCAGTAGTTCGGAGGGGAGGGACAATCAGCCCCAGCATTTT.

In its sample, this clonotype was seen many times. The chain carries TRBV6-2 or TRBV6-3 and TRBJ1-5; D call uncertain. CDR3 length: 18 amino acids. With 0 bases removed from V and 1 base from J, the gap between germline ends came to 16 bases. In germline, CDR1 is MNHEY, CDR2 SVGEGT. CDR3 loop: CASSYSTRAGRSNQPQHF. The CDR3, as DNA: TGTGCCAGCAGTTACTCCACGAGGGCGGGAAGGAGCAATCAGCCCCAGCATTTT.

Many counts were recorded for this clonotype. V gene TRBV6-6 combines with J gene TRBJ1-2; D is undetermined. The V end lost 6 bases, the J end lost 6 bases, and 5 bases lay between the germline ends. The CDR3 is made up of 10 amino acids. CDR1 and CDR2 from the germline V gene are MNHNY and SVGAGI (reference sequence). This chain's CDR3 is CASSRDGYTF. The CDR3, as DNA: TGTGCCAGCAGCCGGGATGGCTACACCTTC.

V usage is TRBV12-3 or TRBV12-4 and J usage is TRBJ1-3; TRBD1 aligns across 7 bases. Germline trimming cut 6 bases from V and 4 bases from J; bases unmatched to any gene: 3. The CDR3 is 13 amino acids. The CDR3 DNA reads as TGTGCCAGCAGGACAGGGTCCGGAAACACCATATATTTT. It is translated as CASRTGSGNTIYF.

This clonotype occurred many times. V is TRBV6-1 and J is TRBJ2-7; either TRBD1 or TRBD2 may fit D (5 bases each). The CDR3 contains 14 residues. Trimming shortened V by 8 bases and J by 2 bases, and 16 bases separated the two germline ends. Germline loops: CDR1 MNHNS, CDR2 SASEGT. The CDR3 bases are TGTGCCAGCGGGTTCCGGGACGGGACCTACGAGCAGTACTTC. Protein sequence: CASGFRDGTYEQYF.